A single sample gave rise to the 25 T cell receptor beta chains below, sequenced in a study of T cell responses to AZD1222 COVID-19 vaccine. Produced via immunoSEQ multiplex PCR; TCRdb's table is partial and in-frame only. The sample consists of 140,000 or so clones, around 89% of them appearing once. The starting material was peripheral blood, obtained on day 0 of AZD1222 vaccination. The receptors shown here come from an adult in good health.

The chain employs TRBV7-8 and TRBJ2-7, with D tentatively TRBD1 or TRBD2 (6 bases each). Germline lookup yields CDR1 SGHVS and CDR2 FQNEAQ. This CDR3 contains 15 residues. Trimming cost V 4 bases and J 0 bases, with 13 bases left between them. CDR3 region: CASSSGGTPSYEQYF. Here the CDR3 DNA reads TGTGCCAGCAGCTCAGGCGGGACACCCTCCTACGAGCAGTACTTC.

This clone is a singleton in its sample. The chain carries TRBV27 and TRBJ1-6; 10 bases agree with TRBD1. This CDR3 is 16 amino acids long. With V trimmed by 7 bases and J by 7 bases, 10 bases remained unmatched. Germline CDR1 is MNHEY and CDR2 is SMNVEV (reference sequence). The CDR3 is CASIQSGTGENSPLHF. CDR3 coding DNA: TGTGCCAGCATCCAATCCGGGACAGGGGAAAATTCACCCCTCCACTTT.

This chain connects TRBV5-1 to TRBJ2-1; 10 bases line up with TRBD1. Germline V CDR1 and CDR2: SGHRS, YFSETQ. V was clipped by 4 bases and J by 7 bases; unmatched bases: 8. The CDR3 has 15 amino acids. The CDR3 loop is CASSPRQGATNEQFF. CDR3 nucleotide sequence: TGCGCCAGCAGCCCGAGACAGGGGGCGACGAATGAGCAGTTCTTC. Variable domain in full (rest from reference TRBV5-1 and TRBJ2-1): KAGVTQTPRYLIKTRGQQVTLSCSPISGHRSVSWYQQTPGQGLQFLFEYFSETQRNKGNFPGRFSGRQFSNSRSEMNVSTLELGDSALYLCASSPRQGATNEQFFGPGTRLTVL.

The chain couples TRBV5-1 to TRBJ1-4; no reliable D call. V was cut by 0 bases and J by 3 bases, with 9 bases left in between. CDR1 SGHRS and CDR2 YFSETQ come from the germline V gene. This CDR3 is built from 15 residues. DNA of the CDR3: TGCGCCAGCAGCTTGGGCGTGGCCTCTAATGAAAAACTGTTTTTT. Its protein product is CASSLGVASNEKLFF.

V gene TRBV6-5 combines with J gene TRBJ1-1; a possible D gene is TRBD1 (5 bases). In germline, CDR1 is MNHEY, CDR2 SVGAGI. There are 14 residues in the CDR3. Trimming stripped 5 bases from V and 0 bases from J, with 10 bases between. This CDR3 is CASSQRGMNTEAFF. The CDR3 coding sequence is TGTGCCAGCAGTCAGAGGGGAATGAACACTGAAGCTTTCTTT.

Turning to this clone: A read error may account for a junction end that differs from germline. This chain joins TRBV19 and TRBJ2-7, with 7 nucleotides matching TRBD2. The CDR3 extends over 15 amino acids. CDR1 is LNHDA and CDR2 is SQIVND in the germline V gene (reference sequence). DNA of the CDR3: TGTGCCAGTAGTAGTGCCGCGGGAGTCTCCAACGAGCAGTACTTC. Residues: CASSSAAGVSNEQYF.

The CDR3 protein is CASSLGGADARAFF. As DNA, the CDR3 is TGTGCCAGCAGCTTAGGGGGGGCTGACGCTCGAGCTTTCTTT. The rearrangement joins TRBV5-4 to TRBJ1-1; possible D gene TRBD1, 6 bases. V gave up 2 bases and J gave up 10 bases, with 18 bases separating them. This CDR3 has 14 amino acids. In germline, CDR1 is SGHNT, CDR2 YYREEE (reference sequence). Using reference TRBV5-4 and TRBJ1-1 for the parts outside the CDR3, the full variable domain is ETGVTQSPTHLIKTRGQQVTLRCSSQSGHNTVSWYQQALGQGPQFIFQYYREEENGRGNFPPRFSGLQFPNYSSELNVNALELDDSALYLCASSLGGADARAFFGQGTRLTVV.

The DNA of the CDR3 is TGTGCCAGCAGTTTATGGGGGGGGACTAGCGGGACCTACGAGCAGTACTTC. This codes for CASSLWGGTSGTYEQYF. The chain links TRBV28 to TRBJ2-7; 13 positions match TRBD2. Germline loops: CDR1 MDHEN, CDR2 SYDVKM. V gave up 0 bases and J gave up 2 bases; unmatched junction bases: 4. The CDR3 has 17 amino acids.

The rearrangement links TRBV18 to TRBJ1-5; unclear D gene. The CDR3 totals 13 residues. Germline CDR1 is KGHSH and CDR2 is LQKENI. The ends were cut back, 3 bases at V and 4 bases at J, with 7 bases in the middle. This chain's CDR3 is CASSPLENQPQHF. The CDR3 DNA follows: TGTGCCAGCTCACCTCTAGAAAATCAGCCCCAGCATTTT.

This clone was seen just once. The CDR3 nucleotides are TGCGCCAGCAGCCCCGAGACGTCCTTCACAGATACGCAGTATTTT. Translated: CASSPETSFTDTQYF. The chain uses TRBV4-1 and TRBJ2-3; D call uncertain. V was cut by 4 bases and J by 2 bases, with 13 bases left in between. Looked up from germline, CDR1 is MGHRA and CDR2 is YSYEKL. This CDR3 contains 15 residues.

This clone appeared a few times. The chain joins TRBV28 to TRBJ1-4; 7 bases align to TRBD1. V lost 4 bases, J lost 0 bases, and 8 bases stayed unmatched. Germline CDR1 is MDHEN and CDR2 is SYDVKM. This CDR3 contains 17 residues. The CDR3 DNA follows: TGTGCCAGCAGTTCTCGGGGCAGGGGGACAACTAATGAAAAACTGTTTTTT. Translation gives CASSSRGRGTTNEKLFF.

The V gene is TRBV7-2, the J gene TRBJ2-3; 9 bases are a match to TRBD2. Germline values: CDR1 SGHTA, CDR2 FQGNSA. Trimming cost V 4 bases and J 6 bases; bases outside gene matches: 2. The CDR3 runs 13 residues. The CDR3 spells CASSSRGGDTQYF. In DNA form, the CDR3 reads TGTGCCAGCAGCTCGCGGGGGGGGGATACGCAGTATTTT.

This chain uses TRBV6-1 with TRBJ2-1, with 9 positions matching TRBD2. Germline V gives CDR1 MNHNS, CDR2 SASEGT. This CDR3 has 17 amino acids. V gave up 1 base and J gave up 4 bases; unmatched junction bases: 8. The CDR3, as DNA: TGTGCCAGCAGTGAAGGGCTAGCGGGGTTTAGGTACAATGAGCAGTTCTTC. This gives the protein CASSEGLAGFRYNEQFF.

This chain connects TRBV3-1 (or the pseudogene TRBV3-2) to TRBJ1-6, with unresolved D. Germline CDR1 is LGHDT and CDR2 is YNNKEL (reference sequence). The CDR3 totals 16 residues. Trimming pared 3 bases from V and 0 bases from J, leaving 9 bases between. The CDR3 bases are TGTGCCAGCAGCCAGGAACAGAGCTCCTATAATTCACCCCTCCACTTT. Amino acid sequence: CASSQEQSSYNSPLHF.

The chain couples TRBV27 to TRBJ2-5, with D unclear. This CDR3 has 13 amino acids. V lost 4 bases and J 2 bases, leaving 8 bases between the germline ends. Germline lookup yields CDR1 MNHEY and CDR2 SMNVEV (reference sequence). The CDR3 loop reads CASSSYYQETQYF. CDR3 nucleotides: TGTGCCAGCAGTTCTTACTATCAAGAGACCCAGTACTTC.

The rearrangement uses TRBV5-1 and TRBJ2-5; D unresolved. CDR3 size: 13 residues. V was cut by 4 bases and J by 3 bases, with 10 bases left in between. In germline, CDR1 is SGHRS, CDR2 YFSETQ. CDR3 nucleotides: TGCGCCAGCAGCCCGGCCTCCAAAGAGACCCAGTACTTC. Translating gives CASSPASKETQYF.

The chain is built from TRBV3-1 (or the pseudogene TRBV3-2) and TRBJ1-2; no definite D call. Germline lookup yields CDR1 LGHDT and CDR2 YNNKEL (reference sequence). The CDR3 loop spans 13 amino acids. V was clipped by 1 base and J by 2 bases, with 5 bases between them. The chain's CDR3 is CASSQVQNYGYTF. The CDR3 DNA follows: TGTGCCAGCAGCCAAGTACAGAACTATGGCTACACCTTC.

This clone showed up just once. V gene TRBV30 combines with J gene TRBJ2-3, with D perhaps TRBD2 (5 bases). CDR3 length equals 17 residues. The germline V gene has CDR1 GTSNPN and CDR2 SVGIG (reference sequence). Trimming removed 3 bases from V and 2 bases from J, with 21 bases in between. The DNA of the CDR3 is TGTGCCTGGAGAGGTCCAACTGAGCGGATTTACACAGATACGCAGTATTTT. It is translated as CAWRGPTERIYTDTQYF.

The V gene is TRBV2, the J gene TRBJ2-1, with TRBD2 matching over 8 bases. The ends lost 2 bases at V and 3 bases at J; junction bases unmatched: 18. This CDR3 has 20 amino acids. CDR1 and CDR2 (germline): SNHLY, FYNNEI. CDR3 amino acids: CASSEITRRGALIIYNEQFF. CDR3 nucleotide sequence: TGTGCCAGCAGTGAAATAACCCGGCGGGGGGCCCTAATTATCTACAATGAGCAGTTCTTC.

This sequence joins TRBV4-1 and TRBJ1-5; the D is unclear. Germline V gene data show CDR1 as MGHRA and CDR2 as YSYEKL. Trimming stripped 3 bases from V and 5 bases from J, with 11 bases between. CDR3 length: 14 residues. In DNA, the CDR3 is TGCGCCAGCAGCCACCCAGACCGAGATCAGCCCCAGCATTTT. Amino acids: CASSHPDRDQPQHF.

This chain uses TRBV24-1 with TRBJ2-5, with 8 bases fitting TRBD2. Germline-derived CDR1 and CDR2 are KGHDR and SFDVKD. V was pared by 1 base and J by 2 bases, with 8 bases of the junction left unmatched. The CDR3 covers 17 residues. The chain's CDR3 is CATSDFPTTSGQETQYF. The CDR3 DNA reads as TGTGCCACCAGTGATTTCCCCACAACTAGCGGACAAGAGACCCAGTACTTC.

This sequence joins TRBV4-1 and TRBJ2-7, with 7 bases identical to TRBD1. The length of the CDR3 is 12 residues. The V gene end was trimmed by 4 bases and the J gene end by 8 bases; junction bases not matched to a gene: 5. Germline V gives CDR1 MGHRA, CDR2 YSYEKL. CDR3 region: CASSLDRVQQYF. DNA of the CDR3: TGCGCCAGCAGCCTCGACAGGGTCCAGCAGTACTTC.

The genes are TRBV28 and TRBJ1-2; 8 nucleotides align to TRBD1. The CDR3 extends over 15 amino acids. Germline V gene sequence: CDR1 MDHEN, CDR2 SYDVKM. Germline trimming cut 2 bases from V and 3 bases from J; bases unmatched to any gene: 5. CDR3 nucleotides: TGTGCCAGCAGTTTACTCGCAGGGGGCGACTATGGCTACACCTTC. Its translation: CASSLLAGGDYGYTF.

The V call is TRBV3-1 (or the pseudogene TRBV3-2), the J call TRBJ1-1; the D is unclear. Per the germline V gene, CDR1 is LGHDT and CDR2 is YNNKEL (reference sequence). V lost 4 bases to trimming and J lost 0 bases, with 15 bases between them. The CDR3 loop spans 16 amino acids. The CDR3, as DNA: TGTGCCAGCAGCCCCCACAGACTAGCCATGAACACTGAAGCTTTCTTT. Amino acid sequence: CASSPHRLAMNTEAFF.

This rearrangement joins TRBV6-6 to TRBJ1-2; D not certain. V shed 0 bases and J shed 0 bases, with 11 bases lying between them. Per germline, CDR1 MNHNY and CDR2 SVGAGI (reference sequence). This CDR3 is built from 16 residues. The CDR3 spells CASSYSALLTNYGYTF. CDR3 coding DNA: TGTGCCAGCAGTTACTCGGCCCTACTAACTAACTATGGCTACACCTTC.